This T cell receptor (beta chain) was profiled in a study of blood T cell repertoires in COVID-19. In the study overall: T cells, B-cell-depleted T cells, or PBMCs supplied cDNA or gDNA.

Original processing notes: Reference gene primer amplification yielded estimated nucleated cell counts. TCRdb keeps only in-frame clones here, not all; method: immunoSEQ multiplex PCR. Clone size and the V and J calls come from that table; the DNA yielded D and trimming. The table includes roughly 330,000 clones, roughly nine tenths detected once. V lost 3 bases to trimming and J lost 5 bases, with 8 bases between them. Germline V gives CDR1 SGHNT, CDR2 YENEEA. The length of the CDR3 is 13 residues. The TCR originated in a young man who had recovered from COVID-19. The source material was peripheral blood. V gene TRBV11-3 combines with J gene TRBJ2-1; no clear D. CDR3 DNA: TGTGCCAGCAGCTTGCCCAACAACAATGAGCAGTTCTTC. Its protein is CASSLPNNNEQFF.